The entry below gives a single T cell receptor (beta chain) sequence along with its context. Its antigen is unidentified. The junction shows a germline mismatch at one end, possibly a read error. This entry belongs to a study of tumor-infiltrating lymphocytes in primary liver carcinoma. CDR3 length: 13 amino acids. A constant-region primer served to make TCR beta cDNA from about 0.45 ug total RNA. It was through three nested multiplex PCR rounds of slightly modified ARM-PCR that TCR beta libraries arose. For roughly 11 cycles apiece, the opening two PCR rounds ran with TRBV1-TRBV30 forward primers and a C-beta reverse primer. TCRdb reanalysed the multiplex PCR reads using MiXCR and keeps one entry per CDR3 protein. The profile shows 320,000 or so distinct CDR3 sequences, about 62% of them singletons. General observations from the study: Tumors reached a significantly greater top-250-clone fraction than blood did (p = 0.039). Bulk samples went unsorted, so CD4+ and CD8+ repertoires were not compared.

Researchers drew blood RNA from unsorted whole blood and extracted germline DNA as well. The receptor was isolated from a man aged 40-50 years with primary liver carcinoma and hepatitis B virus infection. The sample taken for sequencing was peripheral blood. The chain joins TRBV12-3 or TRBV12-4 to TRBJ1-3; D is possibly TRBD1 (5 bases). CDR3 residues: CTSREPSGNTIYF. The CDR3 DNA reads TGTACCAGCAGGGAACCCTCTGGAAACACCATATATTTT.